The source of this T cell receptor (beta chain) is a study of shared clonotypes between healthy human individuals. The study's findings and limits: Blood was the only sampled material, and tissue repertoires likely differ. Among non-shared clonotypes, generation probabilities were lower than among those shared by all four donors.

Per the original data handling: ImmunoSEQ gave junction-only sequences without quality scores, so filtering differed. Generated by immunoSEQ multiplex PCR, the TCRdb table keeps only in-frame clones and is missing some. Clone size and V and J calls were adopted from that table, with D and trimming inferred from the DNA. The sample holds more than 2,000,000 clones, more than 85% seen once. Trimming at V came to 6 bases and at J to 7 bases, leaving 7 bases not matched to a gene. Germline loops: CDR1 SNHLY, CDR2 FYNNEI. The CDR3 loop spans 14 amino acids. This clone was observed a single time. Its target is unknown.

The sequence was obtained from a man between 18 and 35 years old in good health. Some clones in this sample may be carry-over from other donors' samples. The J gene is TRBJ2-2, the V gene TRBV2; 8 bases are a match to TRBD2. The source material was naive CD4+ T cells from PBMCs. Subset indicated: CD45RA+ positively selected. CDR3 sequence (DNA): TGTGCCAGCAGAAAAGCGGGAGATATCGGGGAGCTGTTTTTT. Translation gives CASRKAGDIGELFF.